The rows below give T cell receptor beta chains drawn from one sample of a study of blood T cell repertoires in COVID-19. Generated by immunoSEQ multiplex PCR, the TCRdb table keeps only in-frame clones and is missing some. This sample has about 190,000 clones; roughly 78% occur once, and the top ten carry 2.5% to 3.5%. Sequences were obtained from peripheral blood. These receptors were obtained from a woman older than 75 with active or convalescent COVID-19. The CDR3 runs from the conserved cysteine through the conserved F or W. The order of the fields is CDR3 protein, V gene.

CDR3aa: CATSARNIQVFTDTQYF
v_gene: TRBV24-1

CDR3aa: CASSDRGRVDTQYF
v_gene: TRBV19

CDR3aa: CASSAGLFGNQPQHF
v_gene: TRBV19

CDR3aa: CASSFTGNEKLFF
v_gene: TRBV11-2

CDR3aa: CASSLDGGASYNEQFF
v_gene: TRBV5-1

CDR3aa: CASSHQVTVDEQYF
v_gene: TRBV7-8

CDR3aa: CASTRGMDSPLHF
v_gene: TRBV19

CDR3aa: CASSRPTGIPYEQYF
v_gene: TRBV3-1/TRBV3-2

CDR3aa: CASSSGPGQGNSPLHF
v_gene: TRBV19

CDR3aa: CASGLGLAENNEQFF
v_gene: TRBV12-5

CDR3aa: CASSAGTGGTDTQYF
v_gene: TRBV28

CDR3aa: CASSLDRGGLEQYF
v_gene: TRBV11-2

CDR3aa: CAISEGGASSYEQYF
v_gene: TRBV10-3

CDR3aa: CASSFGTAISEGYTF
v_gene: TRBV28

CDR3aa: CASSSGLDFDTQYF
v_gene: TRBV5-8

CDR3aa: CASSLWGVHEQYF
v_gene: TRBV28

CDR3aa: CASRSRGSGTDTQYF
v_gene: TRBV28

CDR3aa: CASSATSGGAHNEQFF
v_gene: TRBV3-1/TRBV3-2

CDR3aa: CASSDPPAEMRNTIYF
v_gene: TRBV6-4

CDR3aa: CASSERTVSNQPQHF
v_gene: TRBV6-1

CDR3aa: CASSLAPGGSGTDTQYF
v_gene: TRBV5-1

CDR3aa: CASSLSANYGYTF
v_gene: TRBV5-1

CDR3aa: CASSRDIGELFF
v_gene: TRBV2

CDR3aa: CASSQERPGSGNTIYF
v_gene: TRBV4-3

CDR3aa: CASSQRHMISGGVYNEQFF
v_gene: TRBV4-2

CDR3aa: CASLVGGSTDTQYF
v_gene: TRBV28

CDR3aa: CASSPEAGGPHEQYF
v_gene: TRBV6-4

CDR3aa: CASSQFLQETQYF
v_gene: TRBV14

CDR3aa: CASSTDSITEAFF
v_gene: TRBV27

CDR3aa: CATGGLAGDNEQFF
v_gene: TRBV24-1

CDR3aa: CASSTLTGGFTPLHF
v_gene: TRBV7-9

CDR3aa: CASRTGGSEKLFF
v_gene: TRBV2

CDR3aa: CAWSRRDRDYEQYF
v_gene: TRBV30

CDR3aa: CASSLGGATTGELFF
v_gene: TRBV5-1

CDR3aa: CASSRGASGTEHF
v_gene: TRBV11-3

CDR3aa: CASSSSGVEKLFF
v_gene: TRBV5-1

CDR3aa: CASSLRGGYTF
v_gene: TRBV12-3/TRBV12-4

CDR3aa: CASRGRDRGSEQYF
v_gene: TRBV28

CDR3aa: CASSHLQGDNEAFF
v_gene: TRBV4-3

CDR3aa: CASSPEGFSYNEQFF
v_gene: TRBV7-2

CDR3aa: CASRQGAYGYTF
v_gene: TRBV5-6

CDR3aa: CASRAPDTDTQYF
v_gene: TRBV2

CDR3aa: CATSEPGGSDGYTF
v_gene: TRBV24-1

CDR3aa: CASSLGSVSTQDGYTF
v_gene: TRBV5-1

CDR3aa: CATSDLQGSNEKLFF
v_gene: TRBV24-1

CDR3aa: CASSLRQGRGTEAFF
v_gene: TRBV5-4

CDR3aa: CASSQDWRGTGELFF
v_gene: TRBV4-3

CDR3aa: CSAQNEQFF
v_gene: TRBV20-1

CDR3aa: CASSSRTGVNTEAFF
v_gene: TRBV19

CDR3aa: CASSRTSGGASNEQFF
v_gene: TRBV27

CDR3aa: CASSVTGNPTDTQYF
v_gene: TRBV9

CDR3aa: CASSLSNRPPYEQYF
v_gene: TRBV28